This is a list of T cell receptor beta chains from one sample in a study of blood T cell repertoires in COVID-19. Clones were sequenced by immunoSEQ multiplex PCR, and TCRdb holds only the in-frame ones, with some missing. The table has 130,000 to 150,000 clones, roughly three quarters seen once. Sequenced sample: peripheral blood. These receptors were collected from a woman in her 70s with COVID-19, enrolled during active disease. Both conserved end residues are part of each CDR3. A D gene is named only where the DNA matches it firmly. Rows may omit the clone size; those that give it use once, few, many or a size class.

clone size: -
V gene: TRBV9
J gene: TRBJ1-2
D gene: TRBD1
CDR3 DNA: TGTGCCAGCAGCGGCCAGGACAGGACCGTATATGGCTACACCTTC
CDR3 protein: CASSGQDRTVYGYTF

clone size: -
V gene: TRBV6-5
J gene: TRBJ1-1
D gene: -
CDR3 DNA: TGTGCCAGCACCAACCCTTGGACAGAGCAAGCTTTCTTT
CDR3 protein: CASTNPWTEQAFF

clone size: -
V gene: TRBV18
J gene: TRBJ1-5
D gene: TRBD1
CDR3 DNA: TGTGCCAGCTCACGGGACAGGGGCAATCAGCCCCAGCATTTT
CDR3 protein: CASSRDRGNQPQHF

clone size: -
V gene: TRBV2
J gene: TRBJ2-3
D gene: -
CDR3 DNA: TGTGCCAGCAGATCAGGGGGCACAGATACGCAGTATTTT
CDR3 protein: CASRSGGTDTQYF

clone size: -
V gene: TRBV5-8
J gene: TRBJ1-2
D gene: -
CDR3 DNA: TGTGCCAGCAGCTTGGGGCACCGTGGCTACACCTTC
CDR3 protein: CASSLGHRGYTF

clone size: -
V gene: TRBV2
J gene: TRBJ1-5
D gene: TRBD1
CDR3 DNA: TGTGCCAGCACCGGGCGGGACAGTCCTCAGCCCCAGCATTTT
CDR3 protein: CASTGRDSPQPQHF

clone size: -
V gene: TRBV19
J gene: TRBJ2-3
D gene: -
CDR3 DNA: TGTGCCAGTAGTGCGATCGGTACGCAGTATTTT
CDR3 protein: CASSAIGTQYF

clone size: -
V gene: TRBV24-1
J gene: TRBJ1-6
D gene: -
CDR3 DNA: TGTGCCACCAGTGATCCACAGGAGTTAGGGTCACCCCTCCACTTT
CDR3 protein: CATSDPQELGSPLHF

clone size: -
V gene: TRBV2
J gene: TRBJ2-5
D gene: -
CDR3 DNA: TGTGCCAGCAGTGGAGGGTTTGGGGGCCTGTACCAAGAGACCCAGTACTTC
CDR3 protein: CASSGGFGGLYQETQYF

clone size: -
V gene: TRBV5-1
J gene: TRBJ2-7
D gene: -
CDR3 DNA: TGCGCCAGCAGCCCTGGACAGCAACTCTACGAGCAGTACTTC
CDR3 protein: CASSPGQQLYEQYF

clone size: -
V gene: TRBV19
J gene: TRBJ2-3
D gene: -
CDR3 DNA: TGTGCCAGTAGTAGAGGGCTCTCAGCTTCGGGGACAGATACGCAGTATTTT
CDR3 protein: CASSRGLSASGTDTQYF

clone size: -
V gene: TRBV20-1
J gene: TRBJ1-1
D gene: -
CDR3 DNA: TGCAGTGCCAGTCAGGGGCTTGAAGCTTTCTTT
CDR3 protein: CSASQGLEAFF

clone size: -
V gene: TRBV6-5
J gene: TRBJ2-3
D gene: TRBD2
CDR3 DNA: TGTGCCAGCAGTTACGCTGGGGGGACTAGCCGCTGGTATTTT
CDR3 protein: CASSYAGGTSRWYF

clone size: -
V gene: TRBV19
J gene: TRBJ1-1
D gene: -
CDR3 DNA: TGTGCCAGTAGGGGGGCCGGGACAAATCTGCTGGGAGCTTTCTTT
CDR3 protein: CASRGAGTNLLGAFF

clone size: -
V gene: TRBV7-9
J gene: TRBJ2-5
D gene: TRBD2
CDR3 DNA: TGTGCCAGCAGCTTCACGCAAAAACCGGGGGGAGAGACCCAGTACTTC
CDR3 protein: CASSFTQKPGGETQYF

clone size: -
V gene: TRBV3-1/TRBV3-2
J gene: TRBJ2-7
D gene: TRBD1
CDR3 DNA: TGTGCCAGCAGCCCCGGGACAGGGGGAACCCACGAGCAGTACTTC
CDR3 protein: CASSPGTGGTHEQYF

clone size: once
V gene: TRBV7-2
J gene: TRBJ2-7
D gene: TRBD1
CDR3 DNA: TGTGCCAGCAGCTTTGGACAGGGGAACTACGAGCAGTACTTC
CDR3 protein: CASSFGQGNYEQYF

clone size: -
V gene: TRBV7-2
J gene: TRBJ1-2
D gene: -
CDR3 DNA: TGTGCCAGCAGCTTATTGGAGGGGTTCTATGGCTACACCTTC
CDR3 protein: CASSLLEGFYGYTF

clone size: -
V gene: TRBV5-6
J gene: TRBJ1-4
D gene: -
CDR3 DNA: TGTGCCAGCAGCCTCACAGGGAGAACTAATGAAAAACTGTTTTTT
CDR3 protein: CASSLTGRTNEKLFF

clone size: -
V gene: TRBV6-5
J gene: TRBJ2-7
D gene: -
CDR3 DNA: TGTGCCAGCAGTTACCGGGCAGGGGCCGTTGAGCAGTACTTC
CDR3 protein: CASSYRAGAVEQYF

clone size: -
V gene: TRBV10-3
J gene: TRBJ2-3
D gene: -
CDR3 DNA: TGTGCCACCCAACAGGGAGAGGGATCTGCGGATACGCAGTATTTT
CDR3 protein: CATQQGEGSADTQYF

clone size: -
V gene: TRBV5-1
J gene: TRBJ2-7
D gene: -
CDR3 DNA: TGCGCCAGCAGCCTTAGCGGTAACATGCTACAAGGGATGTACTTC
CDR3 protein: CASSLSGNMLQGMYF

clone size: -
V gene: TRBV4-2
J gene: TRBJ2-2
D gene: -
CDR3 DNA: TGTGCCAGCAGCCAAGAGGAGGTGACCGGGGAGCTGTTTTTT
CDR3 protein: CASSQEEVTGELFF

clone size: -
V gene: TRBV18
J gene: TRBJ1-2
D gene: -
CDR3 DNA: TGTGCCAGCTCATCCAACAGAGATGGCTACACCTTC
CDR3 protein: CASSSNRDGYTF

clone size: -
V gene: TRBV10-3
J gene: TRBJ2-5
D gene: TRBD2
CDR3 DNA: TGTGCCATCAGTAGGACTAGCCCTATTGAGACCCAGTACTTC
CDR3 protein: CAISRTSPIETQYF

clone size: -
V gene: TRBV7-2
J gene: TRBJ1-6
D gene: -
CDR3 DNA: TGTGCCTCTAACCCCAGGGTGGGAAATTCACCCCTCCACTTT
CDR3 protein: CASNPRVGNSPLHF

clone size: -
V gene: TRBV24-1
J gene: TRBJ2-1
D gene: TRBD2
CDR3 DNA: TGTGCCACCAGTGAAACTAGCGGGGGCTACAATGAGCAGTTCTTC
CDR3 protein: CATSETSGGYNEQFF

clone size: few
V gene: TRBV3-1/TRBV3-2
J gene: TRBJ1-1
D gene: -
CDR3 DNA: TGTGCCAGCAGCCGAACGCACGACAAGAACACTGAAGCTTTCTTT
CDR3 protein: CASSRTHDKNTEAFF

clone size: -
V gene: TRBV5-5
J gene: TRBJ2-2
D gene: -
CDR3 DNA: TGTGCCAGCAGCCCCCCACGGTCGAACACCGGGGAGCTGTTTTTT
CDR3 protein: CASSPPRSNTGELFF

clone size: -
V gene: TRBV5-4
J gene: TRBJ2-7
D gene: -
CDR3 DNA: TGTGCCAGCAGCTTGGATCCAGGGCCTTCAAACTACGAGCAGTACTTC
CDR3 protein: CASSLDPGPSNYEQYF

clone size: -
V gene: TRBV5-1
J gene: TRBJ1-2
D gene: -
CDR3 DNA: TGCGCCAGCAGCTCCGGCGGATACAACTATGGCTACACCTTC
CDR3 protein: CASSSGGYNYGYTF

clone size: -
V gene: TRBV7-2
J gene: TRBJ2-1
D gene: TRBD2
CDR3 DNA: TGTGCCAGCAGCCCGGGACTAGCGGCGCTCCGGTTCTTC
CDR3 protein: CASSPGLAALRFF

clone size: -
V gene: TRBV5-6
J gene: TRBJ2-7
D gene: TRBD1
CDR3 DNA: TGTGCCAGCAGCACCGGACAGGGAAAAAGGTACGAGCAGTACTTC
CDR3 protein: CASSTGQGKRYEQYF

clone size: -
V gene: TRBV7-2
J gene: TRBJ1-2
D gene: -
CDR3 DNA: TGTGCCAGCAGCTTAGCAGGGGCTGCTAACTATGGCTACACCTTC
CDR3 protein: CASSLAGAANYGYTF

clone size: once
V gene: TRBV27
J gene: TRBJ1-1
D gene: -
CDR3 DNA: TGTGCCAGCAGTTTTGGAGGGAGAGTGAGCTCTGAAGCTTTCTTT
CDR3 protein: CASSFGGRVSSEAFF

clone size: -
V gene: TRBV3-1/TRBV3-2
J gene: TRBJ1-1
D gene: -
CDR3 DNA: TGTGCCAGCAGCCAAGCAGGGTTAGGGACTGAAGCTTTCTTT
CDR3 protein: CASSQAGLGTEAFF

clone size: -
V gene: TRBV6-5
J gene: TRBJ1-6
D gene: TRBD1
CDR3 DNA: TGTGCCAGCAATAGACAGGGGTACGATAATTCACCCCTCCACTTT
CDR3 protein: CASNRQGYDNSPLHF

clone size: few
V gene: TRBV18
J gene: TRBJ1-6
D gene: TRBD1
CDR3 DNA: TGTGCCAGCTCACTCGGACAGGGAGGCTCACCCCTCCACTTT
CDR3 protein: CASSLGQGGSPLHF

clone size: -
V gene: TRBV3-1/TRBV3-2
J gene: TRBJ1-4
D gene: -
CDR3 DNA: TGTGCCAGCAGCCAAGATCGAGGAAAGCTGTTTTTT
CDR3 protein: CASSQDRGKLFF

clone size: -
V gene: TRBV23-1
J gene: TRBJ1-3
D gene: -
CDR3 DNA: TGCGCCAGCTCCCAGGCGGGAAACACCATATATTTT
CDR3 protein: CASSQAGNTIYF

clone size: -
V gene: TRBV6-5
J gene: TRBJ1-5
D gene: -
CDR3 DNA: TGTGCCAGCAGTCCCCTCAGGGGAAGCAATCAGCCCCAGCATTTT
CDR3 protein: CASSPLRGSNQPQHF

clone size: -
V gene: TRBV5-5
J gene: TRBJ1-1
D gene: -
CDR3 DNA: TGTGCCAGCAGCTTGGTGGGCAAATTGAACACTGAAGCTTTCTTT
CDR3 protein: CASSLVGKLNTEAFF

clone size: few
V gene: TRBV12-3/TRBV12-4
J gene: TRBJ2-1
D gene: TRBD2
CDR3 DNA: TGTGCCAGCAGTTTATTGGGACTAGAGCAGTTCTTC
CDR3 protein: CASSLLGLEQFF

clone size: -
V gene: TRBV3-1/TRBV3-2
J gene: TRBJ2-3
D gene: -
CDR3 DNA: TGTGCCAGCAGCACCCGAACCTCAACCCTAGGAGATACGCAGTATTTT
CDR3 protein: CASSTRTSTLGDTQYF

clone size: -
V gene: TRBV28
J gene: TRBJ1-5
D gene: -
CDR3 DNA: TGTGCCAGCATGGCTGGGTCCTGGGCCAAAATAGATAGCAATCAGCCCCAGCATTTT
CDR3 protein: CASMAGSWAKIDSNQPQHF

clone size: -
V gene: TRBV4-1
J gene: TRBJ2-7
D gene: TRBD1
CDR3 DNA: TGCGCCAGCAGCCAAGATGCCGACTCCACAGGGGTCTACGAGCAGTACTTC
CDR3 protein: CASSQDADSTGVYEQYF

clone size: -
V gene: TRBV2
J gene: TRBJ1-4
D gene: TRBD1
CDR3 DNA: TGTGCCAGCAGTCTGGGACAGGGCTATGGTGAAAAACTGTTTTTT
CDR3 protein: CASSLGQGYGEKLFF

clone size: -
V gene: TRBV5-1
J gene: TRBJ1-1
D gene: -
CDR3 DNA: TGCGCCAGCAGCCCTACAGGGACCACTGAAGCTTTCTTT
CDR3 protein: CASSPTGTTEAFF

clone size: -
V gene: TRBV4-1
J gene: TRBJ2-7
D gene: -
CDR3 DNA: TGCGCCAGCAGCCAAGACGGGATTGGCTCCTACGAGCAGTACTTC
CDR3 protein: CASSQDGIGSYEQYF

clone size: -
V gene: TRBV5-6
J gene: TRBJ2-5
D gene: -
CDR3 DNA: TGTGCCGGCTCCAGGGGTTTAGAAGAGACCCAGTACTTC
CDR3 protein: CAGSRGLEETQYF

clone size: -
V gene: TRBV30
J gene: TRBJ1-4
D gene: -
CDR3 DNA: TGTGCCTGGAACCCGAGAGGGGGAATTACAACTAATGAAAAACTGTTTTTT
CDR3 protein: CAWNPRGGITTNEKLFF

clone size: -
V gene: TRBV12-3/TRBV12-4
J gene: TRBJ2-5
D gene: TRBD1
CDR3 DNA: TGTGCCAGCAGTTTCGGGACAGGAGAGACCCAGTACTTC
CDR3 protein: CASSFGTGETQYF